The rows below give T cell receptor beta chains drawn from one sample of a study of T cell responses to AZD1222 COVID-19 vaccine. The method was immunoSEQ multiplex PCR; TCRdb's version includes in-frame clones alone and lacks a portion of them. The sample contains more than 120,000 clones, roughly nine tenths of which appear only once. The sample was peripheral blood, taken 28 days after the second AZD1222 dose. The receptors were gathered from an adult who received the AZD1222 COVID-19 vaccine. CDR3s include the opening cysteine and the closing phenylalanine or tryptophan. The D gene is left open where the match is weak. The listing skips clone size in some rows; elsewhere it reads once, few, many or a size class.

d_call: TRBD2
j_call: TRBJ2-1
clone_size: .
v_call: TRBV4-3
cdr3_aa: CASSHVTSGSYNEQFF
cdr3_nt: TGCGCCAGCAGCCACGTAACTAGCGGGAGTTACAATGAGCAGTTCTTC

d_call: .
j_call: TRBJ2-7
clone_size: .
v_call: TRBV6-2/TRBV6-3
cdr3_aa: CASSYGGEQYF
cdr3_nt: TGTGCCAGCAGTTACGGTGGGGAGCAGTACTTC

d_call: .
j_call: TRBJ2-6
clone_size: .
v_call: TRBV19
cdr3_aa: CASSGGLYRTSGANVLTF
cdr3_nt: TGTGCCAGTAGCGGGGGCCTTTACCGTACATCTGGGGCCAACGTCCTGACTTTC

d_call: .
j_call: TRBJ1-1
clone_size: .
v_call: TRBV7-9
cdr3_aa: CASSLNNRVSFF
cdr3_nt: TGTGCCAGCAGCTTGAACAACAGGGTATCTTTCTTT

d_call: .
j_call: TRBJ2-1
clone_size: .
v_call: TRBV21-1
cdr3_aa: CASTGQAKMNEQFF
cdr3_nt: TGTGCCAGCACGGGACAGGCAAAAATGAATGAGCAGTTCTTC

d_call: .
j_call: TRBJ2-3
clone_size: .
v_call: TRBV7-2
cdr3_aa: CASSLALASPSTDTQYF
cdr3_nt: TGTGCCAGCAGCTTAGCCCTAGCGAGTCCTAGCACAGATACGCAGTATTTT

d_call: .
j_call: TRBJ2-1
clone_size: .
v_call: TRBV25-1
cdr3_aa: CASSDLYSRRQFF
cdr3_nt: TGTGCCAGCAGTGATCTCTACTCGAGGAGGCAGTTCTTC

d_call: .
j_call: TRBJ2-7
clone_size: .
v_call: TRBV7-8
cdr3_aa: CASSLADYEQYF
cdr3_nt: TGTGCCAGCAGCTTAGCGGACTACGAGCAGTACTTC

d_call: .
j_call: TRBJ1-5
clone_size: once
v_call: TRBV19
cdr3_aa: CASSSVQGGNQPQHF
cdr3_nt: TGTGCCAGTAGTTCGGTACAGGGCGGGAATCAGCCCCAGCATTTT

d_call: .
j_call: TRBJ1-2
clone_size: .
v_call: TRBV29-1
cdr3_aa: CSVNRDGGGYTF
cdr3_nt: TGCAGCGTTAACAGGGATGGAGGTGGCTACACCTTC

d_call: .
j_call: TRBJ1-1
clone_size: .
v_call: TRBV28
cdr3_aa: CASSLWGANTEAFF
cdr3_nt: TGTGCCAGCAGTTTATGGGGGGCGAACACTGAAGCTTTCTTT

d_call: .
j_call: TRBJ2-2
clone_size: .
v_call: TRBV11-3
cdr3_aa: CASSSGLNTGELFF
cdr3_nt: TGTGCCAGCAGCTCCGGACTGAACACCGGGGAGCTGTTTTTT

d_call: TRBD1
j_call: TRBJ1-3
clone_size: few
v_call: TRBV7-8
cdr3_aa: CASSFSTGWGGNTIYF
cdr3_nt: TGTGCCAGCAGCTTTTCGACAGGGTGGGGTGGAAACACCATATATTTT

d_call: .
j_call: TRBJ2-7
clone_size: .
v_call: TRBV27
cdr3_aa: CASSLRMWGRSSYEQYF
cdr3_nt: TGTGCCAGCAGTTTACGAATGTGGGGGCGGAGCTCCTACGAGCAGTACTTC

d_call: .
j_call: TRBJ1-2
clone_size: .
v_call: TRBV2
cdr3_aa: CASSDGRDYGYTF
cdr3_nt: TGTGCCAGCAGCGACGGACGAGACTATGGCTACACCTTC

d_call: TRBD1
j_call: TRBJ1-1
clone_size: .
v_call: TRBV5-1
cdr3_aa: CASSLGTGRVNTEAFF
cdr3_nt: TGCGCCAGCAGCTTAGGGACAGGGAGGGTGAACACTGAAGCTTTCTTT

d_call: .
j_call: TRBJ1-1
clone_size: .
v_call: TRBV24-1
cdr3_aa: CATREESVNTEAFF
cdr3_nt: TGTGCCACCCGGGAAGAAAGCGTGAACACTGAAGCTTTCTTT

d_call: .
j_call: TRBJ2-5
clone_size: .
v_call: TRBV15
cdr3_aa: CATSGPKETQYF
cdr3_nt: TGTGCCACCAGCGGCCCGAAAGAGACCCAGTACTTC

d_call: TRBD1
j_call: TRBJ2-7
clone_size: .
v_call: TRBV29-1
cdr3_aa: CSVQGAGPREQYF
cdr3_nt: TGCAGCGTCCAGGGGGCAGGACCACGCGAGCAGTACTTC

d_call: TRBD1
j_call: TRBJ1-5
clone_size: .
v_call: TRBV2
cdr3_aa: CASSRRGTGGRQPQHF
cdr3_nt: TGTGCCAGCAGTCGCCGCGGGACAGGGGGGCGACAGCCCCAGCATTTT

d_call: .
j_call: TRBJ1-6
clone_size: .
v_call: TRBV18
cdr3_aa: CASSPDGSSPLHF
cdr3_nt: TGTGCCAGCTCACCTGACGGAAGTTCACCCCTCCACTTT

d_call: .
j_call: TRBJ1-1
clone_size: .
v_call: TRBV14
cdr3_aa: CASSHRGRGGRHTEAFF
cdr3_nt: TGTGCCAGCAGCCACAGGGGACGCGGGGGGAGACACACTGAAGCTTTCTTT

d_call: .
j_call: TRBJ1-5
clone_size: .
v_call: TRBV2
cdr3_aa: CASSFRNQPQHF
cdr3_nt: TGTGCCAGCAGTTTTCGGAATCAGCCCCAGCATTTT

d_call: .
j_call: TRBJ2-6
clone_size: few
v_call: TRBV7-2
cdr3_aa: CASSPSVFVSANVLTF
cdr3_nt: TGTGCCAGCAGCCCCAGTGTGTTTGTCTCGGCCAACGTCCTGACTTTC

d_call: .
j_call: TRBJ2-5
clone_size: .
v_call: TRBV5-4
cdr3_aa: CASAALPGRKETQYF
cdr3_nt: TGTGCCAGCGCCGCCCTACCGGGGCGGAAAGAGACCCAGTACTTC

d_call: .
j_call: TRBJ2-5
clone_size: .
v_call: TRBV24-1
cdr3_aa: CATIGTLNLRWETQYF
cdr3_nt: TGTGCCACCATCGGGACATTAAACCTCAGGTGGGAGACCCAGTACTTC

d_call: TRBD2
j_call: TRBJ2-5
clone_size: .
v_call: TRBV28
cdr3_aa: CASSLGGGRVETQYF
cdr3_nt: TGTGCCAGCAGTTTAGGCGGGGGTCGGGTAGAGACCCAGTACTTC

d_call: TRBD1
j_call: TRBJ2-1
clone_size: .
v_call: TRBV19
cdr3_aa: CASSTLGDRVYNEQFF
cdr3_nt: TGTGCCAGTAGTACACTTGGGGACAGGGTCTACAATGAGCAGTTCTTC

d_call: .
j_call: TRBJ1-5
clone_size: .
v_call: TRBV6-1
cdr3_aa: CASSEVGRQPQHF
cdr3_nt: TGTGCCAGCAGTGAGGTGGGGCGACAGCCCCAGCATTTT

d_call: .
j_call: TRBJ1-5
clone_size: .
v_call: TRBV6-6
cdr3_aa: CASSYPRDGSNQPQHF
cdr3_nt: TGTGCCAGCAGTTACCCCCGGGACGGTAGCAATCAGCCCCAGCATTTT

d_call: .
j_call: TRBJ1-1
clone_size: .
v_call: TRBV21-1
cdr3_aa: CASSKVMNTEAFF
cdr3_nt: TGTGCCAGCAGCAAAGTGATGAACACTGAAGCTTTCTTT

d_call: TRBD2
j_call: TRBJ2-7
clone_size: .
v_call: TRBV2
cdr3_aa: CASSGTSAYEQYF
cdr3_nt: TGTGCCAGCAGTGGGACTAGCGCGTACGAGCAGTACTTC

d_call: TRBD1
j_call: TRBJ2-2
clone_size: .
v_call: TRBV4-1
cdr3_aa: CASSQEKGAHTGELFF
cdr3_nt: TGCGCCAGCAGCCAAGAGAAGGGGGCCCACACCGGGGAGCTGTTTTTT

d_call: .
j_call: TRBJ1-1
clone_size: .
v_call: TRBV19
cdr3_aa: CASRGSQHNTDTEAFF
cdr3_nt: TGTGCCAGTAGAGGGTCACAGCACAATACGGACACTGAAGCTTTCTTT

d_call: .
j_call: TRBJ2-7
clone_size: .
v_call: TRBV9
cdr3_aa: CASSSSSQSSYEQYF
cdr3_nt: TGTGCCAGCAGCTCGTCGTCCCAGAGCTCCTACGAGCAGTACTTC

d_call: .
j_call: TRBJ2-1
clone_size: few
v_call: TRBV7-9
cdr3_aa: CASSIRGLPEQFF
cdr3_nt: TGTGCCAGCAGCATACGGGGCCTACCGGAGCAGTTCTTC

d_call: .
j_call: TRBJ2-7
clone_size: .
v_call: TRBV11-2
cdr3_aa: CASSSLSQGHEQYF
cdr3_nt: TGTGCCAGCAGCTCCCTAAGCCAGGGGCACGAGCAGTACTTC

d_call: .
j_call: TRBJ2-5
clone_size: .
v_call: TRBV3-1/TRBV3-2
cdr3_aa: CASSQSGGGGETQYF
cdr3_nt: TGTGCCAGCAGCCAGTCCGGGGGCGGTGGGGAGACCCAGTACTTC

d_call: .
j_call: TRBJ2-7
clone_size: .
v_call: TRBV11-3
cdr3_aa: CASSFSRGDYEQYF
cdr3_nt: TGTGCCAGCAGCTTTTCCAGGGGCGACTACGAGCAGTACTTC

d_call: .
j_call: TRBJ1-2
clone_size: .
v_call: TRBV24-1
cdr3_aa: CATSDPGGDGNYGYTF
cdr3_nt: TGTGCCACCAGTGATCCCGGGGGGGACGGCAACTATGGCTACACCTTC

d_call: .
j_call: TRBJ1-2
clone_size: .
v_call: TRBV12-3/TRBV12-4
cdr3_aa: CASSLATVPGYTF
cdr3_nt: TGTGCCAGCAGTTTAGCGACAGTTCCTGGCTACACCTTC

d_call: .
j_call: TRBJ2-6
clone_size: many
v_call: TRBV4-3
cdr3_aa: CASSQDEQGVSGANVLTF
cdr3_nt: TGCGCCAGCAGCCAAGATGAACAGGGTGTCTCTGGGGCCAACGTCCTGACTTTC